Listed below are T cell receptor beta chains from one sample, sequenced in a study of blood T cell repertoires in COVID-19. The method was immunoSEQ multiplex PCR; TCRdb's version includes in-frame clones alone and lacks a portion of them. Counted here are roughly 220,000 clones, approximately 81% occurring once; the ten biggest clones make up more than 4.5%. Sequencing was carried out using peripheral blood. The receptors come from a woman aged 55-70 years who had recovered from COVID-19. Both conserved end residues are part of each CDR3. The D gene is left open where the match is weak. Clone size appears in some rows only: once, few, many, or a class for an expanded clone.

v_gene: TRBV3-1/TRBV3-2
j_gene: TRBJ1-6
abundance: NA
d_gene: TRBD1
CDR3nt: TGTGCCAGCAGCCAAGCCGTGACAGGGGCCTATAATTCACCCCTCCACTTT
CDR3aa: CASSQAVTGAYNSPLHF

v_gene: TRBV6-6
j_gene: TRBJ2-2
abundance: NA
d_gene: NA
CDR3nt: TGTGCCAGCAGTCGTCCCGGGACAAGGGGCTGGACCGGGGAGCTGTTTTTT
CDR3aa: CASSRPGTRGWTGELFF

v_gene: TRBV21-1
j_gene: TRBJ2-2
abundance: NA
d_gene: NA
CDR3nt: TGTGCCAGCAGCAAAGTCGGACTATCTAACACCGGGGAGCTGTTTTTT
CDR3aa: CASSKVGLSNTGELFF

v_gene: TRBV27
j_gene: TRBJ2-5
abundance: NA
d_gene: NA
CDR3nt: TGTGCCAGCAGTTTATTCGGGGGGCCCGGCCAGACCCAGTACTTC
CDR3aa: CASSLFGGPGQTQYF

v_gene: TRBV6-5
j_gene: TRBJ1-2
abundance: NA
d_gene: NA
CDR3nt: TGTGCCAGCAGTACCTCCCAGGGAGGCTATGGCTACACCTTC
CDR3aa: CASSTSQGGYGYTF

v_gene: TRBV5-1
j_gene: TRBJ2-3
abundance: NA
d_gene: TRBD2
CDR3nt: TGCGCCAGCAGATGGGTAGCGGGAAGCACAGATACGCAGTATTTT
CDR3aa: CASRWVAGSTDTQYF

v_gene: TRBV7-8
j_gene: TRBJ1-2
abundance: NA
d_gene: TRBD1
CDR3nt: TGTGCCAGCAGGGACAGGTACTATGGCTACACCTTC
CDR3aa: CASRDRYYGYTF

v_gene: TRBV6-5
j_gene: TRBJ1-2
abundance: NA
d_gene: TRBD1
CDR3nt: TGTGCCAGCAGTTACCAGGGGGGAGTAGATGGCTACACCTTC
CDR3aa: CASSYQGGVDGYTF

v_gene: TRBV7-8
j_gene: TRBJ1-2
abundance: NA
d_gene: TRBD1
CDR3nt: TGTGCCAGCAGCTTAGCTGAACAGGGGGGAAACTATGGCTACACCTTC
CDR3aa: CASSLAEQGGNYGYTF

v_gene: TRBV7-9
j_gene: TRBJ2-2
abundance: NA
d_gene: NA
CDR3nt: TGTGCCAGCAGCTTACTACAGACGAACACCGGGGAGCTGTTTTTT
CDR3aa: CASSLLQTNTGELFF

v_gene: TRBV7-2
j_gene: TRBJ2-7
abundance: NA
d_gene: NA
CDR3nt: TGTGCCAGCAGCGACGGGTATACCTACGAGCAGTACTTC
CDR3aa: CASSDGYTYEQYF

v_gene: TRBV27
j_gene: TRBJ1-1
abundance: NA
d_gene: TRBD1
CDR3nt: TGTGCCAGCAGTTCACAGGGGAAAGGGACTGAAGCTTTCTTT
CDR3aa: CASSSQGKGTEAFF

v_gene: TRBV9
j_gene: TRBJ2-2
abundance: NA
d_gene: NA
CDR3nt: TGTGCCAGCAGCGTAAAAGGGGTTAACACCGGGGAGCTGTTTTTT
CDR3aa: CASSVKGVNTGELFF

v_gene: TRBV9
j_gene: TRBJ2-3
abundance: NA
d_gene: TRBD1
CDR3nt: TGTGCCAGCAGCGTAGAACAGGGGAGAACAGATACGCAGTATTTT
CDR3aa: CASSVEQGRTDTQYF

v_gene: TRBV7-9
j_gene: TRBJ2-5
abundance: NA
d_gene: NA
CDR3nt: TGTGCCAGCGGCGACTCCCAAGAGACCCAGTACTTC
CDR3aa: CASGDSQETQYF

v_gene: TRBV9
j_gene: TRBJ1-2
abundance: few
d_gene: TRBD1
CDR3nt: TGTGCCAGCGGAGTGGGACAGTCCTATGGCTACACCTTC
CDR3aa: CASGVGQSYGYTF

v_gene: TRBV19
j_gene: TRBJ2-2
abundance: NA
d_gene: NA
CDR3nt: TGTGCCAGTAGTAGCGGCCCAAACACCGGGGAGCTGTTTTTT
CDR3aa: CASSSGPNTGELFF

v_gene: TRBV27
j_gene: TRBJ2-3
abundance: NA
d_gene: TRBD2
CDR3nt: TGTGCCAGCAGCCGAAGGACTAGCGGGGGCCCAGATACGCAGTATTTT
CDR3aa: CASSRRTSGGPDTQYF

v_gene: TRBV6-2/TRBV6-3
j_gene: TRBJ2-7
abundance: NA
d_gene: NA
CDR3nt: TGTGCCAGCAGTCCCCTACTCATAAGCCACGAGCAGTACTTC
CDR3aa: CASSPLLISHEQYF

v_gene: TRBV5-6
j_gene: TRBJ1-4
abundance: NA
d_gene: NA
CDR3nt: TGTGCCAGCAGCGCACAGGGACCTGAAAAACTGTTTTTT
CDR3aa: CASSAQGPEKLFF

v_gene: TRBV7-6
j_gene: TRBJ2-1
abundance: NA
d_gene: NA
CDR3nt: TGTGCCAGCAGCTTAGCCGGGGATTACCTGGATGAGCAGTTCTTC
CDR3aa: CASSLAGDYLDEQFF

v_gene: TRBV28
j_gene: TRBJ2-1
abundance: few
d_gene: NA
CDR3nt: TGTGCCAGCAGTAGGGGGGGCTTGTACAATGAGCAGTTCTTC
CDR3aa: CASSRGGLYNEQFF

v_gene: TRBV10-2
j_gene: TRBJ1-2
abundance: NA
d_gene: NA
CDR3nt: TGCGCCAGCAGCGACGGGGGAAACTATGGCTACACCTTC
CDR3aa: CASSDGGNYGYTF

v_gene: TRBV4-3
j_gene: TRBJ1-2
abundance: NA
d_gene: NA
CDR3nt: TGCGCCAGCAGCCAAGATTGGGGCGACTATGGCTACACCTTC
CDR3aa: CASSQDWGDYGYTF

v_gene: TRBV27
j_gene: TRBJ2-2
abundance: NA
d_gene: TRBD2
CDR3nt: TGTGCCAGCGGACTAGCGGGGGACTACACCGGGGAGCTGTTTTTT
CDR3aa: CASGLAGDYTGELFF

v_gene: TRBV11-3
j_gene: TRBJ2-7
abundance: NA
d_gene: NA
CDR3nt: TGTGCCAGCAGCTCCACCGGGGGAAGCCACGAGCAGTACTTC
CDR3aa: CASSSTGGSHEQYF

v_gene: TRBV15
j_gene: TRBJ2-7
abundance: NA
d_gene: NA
CDR3nt: TGTGCCACCAGCAGAGATCGGAGCTCCTACGAGCAGTACTTC
CDR3aa: CATSRDRSSYEQYF

v_gene: TRBV7-9
j_gene: TRBJ2-7
abundance: NA
d_gene: NA
CDR3nt: TGTGCCAGCAGCTTAGCTGCGTTTGAAGCAGGGGTCGACGAGCAGTACTTC
CDR3aa: CASSLAAFEAGVDEQYF

v_gene: TRBV7-3
j_gene: TRBJ1-4
abundance: NA
d_gene: NA
CDR3nt: TGTGCCAGCAGCTTAATTTTATGTGAAAAACTGTTTTTT
CDR3aa: CASSLILCEKLFF

v_gene: TRBV20-1
j_gene: TRBJ2-7
abundance: NA
d_gene: NA
CDR3nt: TGCAACTGCCCCACCGGACTTAAGCAGTACTTC
CDR3aa: CNCPTGLKQYF

v_gene: TRBV5-1
j_gene: TRBJ1-1
abundance: NA
d_gene: TRBD1
CDR3nt: TGCGCCAGCAGCTTTGTACAGGGGGACACTGAAGCTTTCTTT
CDR3aa: CASSFVQGDTEAFF

v_gene: TRBV24-1
j_gene: TRBJ2-1
abundance: NA
d_gene: TRBD2
CDR3nt: TGTGCCACCAGTACTAGCGGGGGGAACAATGAGCAGTTCTTC
CDR3aa: CATSTSGGNNEQFF

v_gene: TRBV23-1
j_gene: TRBJ1-5
abundance: NA
d_gene: TRBD1
CDR3nt: TGCGCCAGCAGTCACCAGTACGGCCCGTCCGGGACAGTAGAAGGGGGAAATCAGCCCCAGCATTTT
CDR3aa: CASSHQYGPSGTVEGGNQPQHF

v_gene: TRBV12-5
j_gene: TRBJ2-1
abundance: NA
d_gene: NA
CDR3nt: TGTGCTAGTGGTTTGGATCAGTACAATGAGCAGTTCTTC
CDR3aa: CASGLDQYNEQFF

v_gene: TRBV6-5
j_gene: TRBJ1-2
abundance: few
d_gene: NA
CDR3nt: TGTGCCAGCAGTCTGGGGCCTGGCTATGGCTACACCTTC
CDR3aa: CASSLGPGYGYTF

v_gene: TRBV10-3
j_gene: TRBJ2-5
abundance: NA
d_gene: NA
CDR3nt: TGTGCCATCAGTGCGGGGGAAGAGACCCAGTACTTC
CDR3aa: CAISAGEETQYF

v_gene: TRBV2
j_gene: TRBJ2-5
abundance: NA
d_gene: TRBD2
CDR3nt: TGTGCCAGCAACCTTAGCGGGGGGGAAGAGACCCAGTACTTC
CDR3aa: CASNLSGGEETQYF

v_gene: TRBV7-2
j_gene: TRBJ2-5
abundance: NA
d_gene: NA
CDR3nt: TGTGCCAGCAGCTTGGACTTAGAGACCCAGTACTTC
CDR3aa: CASSLDLETQYF

v_gene: TRBV7-3
j_gene: TRBJ2-1
abundance: NA
d_gene: NA
CDR3nt: TGTGCCAGCAGCTCTCGGACAAAAGATTACAATGAGCAGTTCTTC
CDR3aa: CASSSRTKDYNEQFF

v_gene: TRBV9
j_gene: TRBJ1-1
abundance: NA
d_gene: TRBD1
CDR3nt: TGTGCCAGCACCCGGGACAGGGGTGGGAACACTGAAGCTTTCTTT
CDR3aa: CASTRDRGGNTEAFF

v_gene: TRBV4-3
j_gene: TRBJ2-3
abundance: once
d_gene: TRBD1
CDR3nt: TGCGCCAGCAGCCCGGACAGGGGAGGAGATACGCAGTATTTT
CDR3aa: CASSPDRGGDTQYF

v_gene: TRBV19
j_gene: TRBJ1-5
abundance: NA
d_gene: TRBD1
CDR3nt: TGTGCCAGTAGGACCGAGAGACAGGGGAATCAGCCCCAGCATTTT
CDR3aa: CASRTERQGNQPQHF

v_gene: TRBV4-2
j_gene: TRBJ1-3
abundance: NA
d_gene: NA
CDR3nt: TGTGCCAGCAGCCAAGCCCAGGGGACGTCTGGAAACACCATATATTTT
CDR3aa: CASSQAQGTSGNTIYF

v_gene: TRBV5-1
j_gene: TRBJ2-2
abundance: NA
d_gene: TRBD2
CDR3nt: TGCGCCAGCAGCTTGGGAGTAGCGGGGGTCGGGGAGCTGTTTTTT
CDR3aa: CASSLGVAGVGELFF

v_gene: TRBV12-5
j_gene: TRBJ2-2
abundance: few
d_gene: NA
CDR3nt: TGTGCTAGTGGTTTGAATCAGGGGAACACCGGGGAGCTGTTTTTT
CDR3aa: CASGLNQGNTGELFF

v_gene: TRBV7-8
j_gene: TRBJ2-2
abundance: once
d_gene: TRBD2
CDR3nt: TGTGCCAGCAGCTTTCCCCTAGCGGGGGGACTCACCGGGGAGCTGTTTTTT
CDR3aa: CASSFPLAGGLTGELFF

v_gene: TRBV27
j_gene: TRBJ1-4
abundance: once
d_gene: NA
CDR3nt: TGTGCCAGCAGTTCTCTGACAGCCCTTGAACTGTTTTTT
CDR3aa: CASSSLTALELFF

v_gene: TRBV7-9
j_gene: TRBJ2-7
abundance: many
d_gene: NA
CDR3nt: TGTGCCAGCAGCTCGCGGGCCGCCTACGAGCAGTACTTC
CDR3aa: CASSSRAAYEQYF

v_gene: TRBV7-3
j_gene: TRBJ2-1
abundance: few
d_gene: TRBD1
CDR3nt: TGTGCCAGCAGCTCAGCGGGGACAGGGCCCTACAATGAGCAGTTCTTC
CDR3aa: CASSSAGTGPYNEQFF

v_gene: TRBV20-1
j_gene: TRBJ1-1
abundance: NA
d_gene: NA
CDR3nt: TGCAGTGCTAGGTTCCAGACTGAAGCTTTCTTT
CDR3aa: CSARFQTEAFF